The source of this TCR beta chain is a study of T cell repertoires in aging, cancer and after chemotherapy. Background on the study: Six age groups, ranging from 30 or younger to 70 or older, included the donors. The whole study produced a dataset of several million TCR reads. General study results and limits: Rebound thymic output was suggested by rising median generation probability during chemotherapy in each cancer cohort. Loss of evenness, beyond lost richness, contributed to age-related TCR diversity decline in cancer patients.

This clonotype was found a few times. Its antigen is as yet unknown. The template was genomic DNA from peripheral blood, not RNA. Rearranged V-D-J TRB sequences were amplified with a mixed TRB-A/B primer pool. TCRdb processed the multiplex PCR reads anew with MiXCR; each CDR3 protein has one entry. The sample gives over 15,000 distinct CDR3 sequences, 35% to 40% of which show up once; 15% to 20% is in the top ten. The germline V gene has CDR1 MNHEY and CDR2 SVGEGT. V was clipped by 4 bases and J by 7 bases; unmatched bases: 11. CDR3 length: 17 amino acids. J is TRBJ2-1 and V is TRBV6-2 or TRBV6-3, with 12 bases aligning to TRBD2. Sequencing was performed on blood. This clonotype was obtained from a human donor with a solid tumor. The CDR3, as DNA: TGTGCCAGCAGTTTATCCCCTAGCGGGAGGGCCGCAAATGAGCAGTTCTTC. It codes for CASSLSPSGRAANEQFF.